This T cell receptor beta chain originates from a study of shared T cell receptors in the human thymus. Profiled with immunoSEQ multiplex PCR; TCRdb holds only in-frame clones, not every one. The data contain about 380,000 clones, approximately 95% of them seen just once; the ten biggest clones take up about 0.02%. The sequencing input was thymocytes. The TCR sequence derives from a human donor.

CDR3: CASSSTTGGSTDTQYF. As DNA, the CDR3 is TGCGCCAGCAGCTCTACTACCGGCGGGAGCACAGATACGCAGTATTTT. The J gene is TRBJ2-3, the V gene TRBV4-1, with a weak D call TRBD2 (5 bases). Germline V gene data show CDR1 as MGHRA and CDR2 as YSYEKL. CDR3 length: 16 amino acids. Between the trimmed V and J ends, which lost 5 bases and 0 bases, there was a span of 15 bases.